The next 20 T cell receptor beta chains were all read from a single sample in a study of T cells in Graves' hyperthyroidism and ophthalmopathy. RNA transcripts yielded amplified TCR beta CDR3 regions. The HTBI primer set was used in a first-round RT-PCR of the TCR CDR3. In TCRdb, the multiplex PCR reads were re-called with MiXCR into one record per CDR3 protein. The data contain 750,000 to 950,000 distinct CDR3 sequences, over 35% of them singletons. The sequenced sample was blood. The receptors were gathered from a young man with Graves' hyperthyroidism.

This clonotype was observed a few times. This chain uses TRBV7-9 with TRBJ2-2; 8 bases match TRBD1. Germline V lookup: CDR1 SEHNR, CDR2 FQNEAQ (reference sequence). V shed 11 bases, J shed 1 base, and the junction held 6 bases outside the gene matches. The CDR3 totals 14 residues. CDR3 in DNA: TGTGCCCCCCAGGGGGCGCAGAACACCGGGGAGCTGTTTTTT. The encoded protein is CAPQGAQNTGELFF.

This clonotype was seen at least ten times. The chain links TRBV10-1 to TRBJ1-5; weak D call: TRBD1 (6 bases). The CDR3 sequence is 13 residues long. With 4 bases removed from V and 4 bases from J, the gap between germline ends came to 8 bases. CDR1 and CDR2 (germline): WNHNN, SYGVQD (reference sequence). CDR3 loop: CASSATGNQPQHF. CDR3 nucleotide sequence: TGCGCCAGCAGTGCAACAGGGAATCAGCCCCAGCATTTT.

Only a few counts were recorded for this clonotype. The junction departs from the called germline gene at one end, perhaps through a read error. J is TRBJ1-1 and V is TRBV5-4; unclear D gene. The CDR3 is 14 residues long. Germline V gene data show CDR1 as SGHNT and CDR2 as YYREEE (reference sequence). The CDR3 nucleotides are TGCGCCAGCAGCCAAGCCAGTCCGGCCTGGGAAGCTTTCTTT. Its protein is CASSQASPAWEAFF.

This clonotype was seen ten or more times. V and J are TRBV10-3 and TRBJ1-2, with 11 bases lining up with TRBD1. Germline CDR1 ENHRY, CDR2 SYGVKD. V was pared by 4 bases and J by 7 bases, with 5 bases of the junction left unmatched. This CDR3 has 14 residues. In nucleotides, the CDR3 is TGTGCCATCAGTGGGACAGGGGGCGCGGTTGGCTACACCTTC. Translated: CAISGTGGAVGYTF.

For this clonotype: At one boundary the junction diverges from the germline segment, which might be a read error. The rearrangement joins TRBV7-6 to TRBJ1-2; a weak D match, TRBD1 (6 bases). The CDR3 extends over 15 amino acids. Germline V gives CDR1 SGHVS, CDR2 FNYEAQ. CDR3 sequence reads: CASSARQDWEGGYTF. The CDR3 nucleotides read TGTGCTAGCAGCGCCCGACAGGACTGGGAAGGAGGCTACACCTTC. Full variable domain (missing parts from reference TRBV7-6 and TRBJ1-2): GAGVSQSPRYKVTKRGQDVALRCDPISGHVSLYWYRQALGQGPEFLTYFNYEAQQDKSGLPNDRFSAERPEGSISTLTIQRTEQRDSAMYRCASSARQDWEGGYTFGSGTRLTVV.

The sample holds many counts of this clonotype. This rearrangement joins TRBV7-2 to TRBJ2-7; no clear D. V was pared by 5 bases and J by 6 bases, with 11 bases between. The germline V gene encodes CDR1 SGHTA and CDR2 FQGNSA. CDR3 size: 12 residues. This CDR3 reads CASSPMRPEQYF. CDR3 nucleotides: TGTGCCAGCAGCCCCATGAGGCCCGAGCAGTACTTC.

About this clonotype: This may be a read error: a much more frequent sequence differs by one nucleotide. The rearrangement links TRBV20-1 to TRBJ2-7, with TRBD2 matching over 9 bases. With V trimmed by 3 bases and J by 3 bases, 3 bases remained unmatched. The CDR3 extends over 13 amino acids. Germline-derived CDR1 and CDR2 are DFQATT and SNEGSKA (reference sequence). CDR3 sequence reads: CSASGREGYEQYF. The CDR3 DNA is TGCAGTGCTAGTGGGCGGGAGGGCTACGAGCAGTACTTC.

This clonotype has more than one count but fewer than ten. The rearrangement links TRBV7-2 to TRBJ2-7; 13 bases match TRBD2. Germline V gene lookup returns CDR1 SGHTA and CDR2 FQGNSA. The CDR3 is 15 amino acids. The V and J ends lost 5 bases and 4 bases, in that order; junction bases with no gene match: 5. DNA of the CDR3: TGTGCCAGCAGCCAGCAGGGACTAGCGGGGTACGAGCAGTACTTC. Protein sequence: CASSQQGLAGYEQYF.

Only a few counts were recorded for this clonotype. The chain couples TRBV6-2 or TRBV6-3 to TRBJ2-6; 7 nucleotides align to TRBD1. The CDR3 consists of 18 residues. V lost 5 bases to trimming and J lost 0 bases; unmatched junction nucleotides: 10. CDR1 is MNHEY, CDR2 SVGEGT, per germline. CDR3 sequence (DNA): TGTGCCAGCAGTCCTCCGACAGGGCGGCGCTCTGGGGCCAACGTCCTGACTTTC. Translated, it gives CASSPPTGRRSGANVLTF.

The V and J genes are TRBV19 and TRBJ1-6; 9 bases align to TRBD1. Germline V gives CDR1 LNHDA, CDR2 SQIVND (reference sequence). V trimming: 8 bases; J trimming: 10 bases; junction bases outside the gene matches: 24. The CDR3 consists of 19 residues. Here the CDR3 reads CASRIVGTGTLGGGSPLHF. CDR3 bases: TGTGCCAGTCGCATCGTCGGGACAGGGACCCTTGGAGGAGGCTCACCCCTCCACTTT.

The J gene is TRBJ2-6, the V gene TRBV10-3, with D possibly matching TRBD2 (6 bases). In germline, CDR1 is ENHRY, CDR2 SYGVKD. The CDR3 is 16 amino acids. V lost 4 bases to trimming and J lost 2 bases, with 12 bases between them. The CDR3: CAISAEGGAGANVLTF. The CDR3 DNA reads as TGTGCCATCAGTGCTGAGGGAGGAGCTGGGGCCAACGTCCTGACTTTC.

A few counts support this clonotype. The chain joins TRBV12-3 or TRBV12-4 to TRBJ2-7; TRBD1 agrees at 7 bases. Losses at the gene ends were 4 bases for V and 3 bases for J; bases not matched to a gene: 12. The length of the CDR3 is 16 residues. The CDR3, as DNA: TGTGCCAGCAGTTGGTCTTCGTCCGGGACAGACTACGAGCAGTACTTC. Residues: CASSWSSSGTDYEQYF.

This clonotype was seen once. J is TRBJ1-4 and V is TRBV5-1; maybe TRBD1 (6 bases). V dropped 4 bases and J dropped 8 bases, with 18 bases sitting between them. This CDR3 has 15 amino acids. The germline V gene has CDR1 SGHRS and CDR2 YFSETQ. Written as DNA, the CDR3 is TGCGCCAGCAGCCCATTTATGACGGGGGGCGAAAAACTGTTTTTT. Translated: CASSPFMTGGEKLFF.

Many counts were recorded for this clonotype. The chain recombines TRBV7-9 with TRBJ2-5; possibly TRBD2 for D (6 bases). CDR1 and CDR2 from the germline V gene are SEHNR and FQNEAQ (reference sequence). The length of the CDR3 is 12 residues. The CDR3, as DNA: TGTGCGTCCGGCGGGGCTGAAGAGACCCAGTACTTC. Encoded protein: CASGGAEETQYF.

This chain's CDR3 is CSARPTNGAYEQYF. CDR3 nucleotides: TGCAGTGCTAGGCCGACGAACGGAGCCTACGAGCAGTACTTC. The chain recombines TRBV20-1 with TRBJ2-7; D is uncertain. The CDR3 is 14 amino acids. Germline lookup yields CDR1 DFQATT and CDR2 SNEGSKA (reference sequence). Trimming shortened V by 3 bases and J by 2 bases, and 14 bases separated the two germline ends.

The chain is built from TRBV10-3 and TRBJ1-6; D is ambiguous. V was cut by 6 bases and J by 8 bases, with 17 bases left in between. The CDR3 has 15 residues. Germline assignment: CDR1 ENHRY and CDR2 SYGVKD. Here the CDR3 DNA reads TGTGCCATCAGCAGCCTGGGCCCTAGCGATTCACCCCTCCACTTT. It is translated as CAISSLGPSDSPLHF.

This rearrangement joins TRBV6-5 to TRBJ1-6; D is ambiguous. V lost 7 bases and J lost 7, with 14 bases in between. This CDR3 comprises 14 residues. Germline CDR1 reads MNHEY; CDR2 reads SVGAGI. DNA for the CDR3: TGTGCCAGCACTGGACCAGGTGAAAATTCACCCCTCCACTTT. Translated: CASTGPGENSPLHF.

The genes are TRBV10-3 and TRBJ2-3; perhaps TRBD2 as D (6 bases). This CDR3 contains 14 residues. V lost 7 bases to trimming and J lost 2 bases, with 13 bases between them. Germline CDR1 ENHRY, CDR2 SYGVKD. The CDR3 region has the DNA TGTGCCATCACCCGGGAGTCTCTCACAGATACGCAGTATTTT. Translating it yields CAITRESLTDTQYF.

The chain employs TRBV7-9 and TRBJ2-2; 11 bases map to TRBD2. The CDR3 runs to 16 residues. J gave up 5 bases and V 5 bases, and 7 bases lay outside the gene matches. The germline gives CDR1 SEHNR, CDR2 FQNEAQ (reference sequence). The CDR3 is CASSLPTSGRTGELFF. In DNA form, the CDR3 reads TGTGCCAGCAGCCTCCCCACTAGCGGGAGAACCGGGGAGCTGTTTTTT.

CDR3 loop: CASSELGAEINQPQHF. Written as DNA, the CDR3 is TGTGCCAGCAGTGAATTGGGGGCGGAGATCAATCAGCCCCAGCATTTT. The gene calls are TRBV2 and TRBJ1-5; a possible D gene is TRBD1 (6 bases). Looked up from germline, CDR1 is SNHLY and CDR2 is FYNNEI. Trimming removed 2 bases at V and 3 bases at J, with 14 bases between. There are 16 residues in the CDR3.